This TCR beta chain was recovered during a study of T cells in Graves' hyperthyroidism and ophthalmopathy. Across the study: Before any treatment, at initial diagnosis, peripheral blood was collected.

Cells are PBMCs isolated from about 10 ml of fresh blood. The CDR3 regions of TCR beta were amplified from RNA transcripts. The primer set for the first-round RT-PCR of the TCR CDR3 was HTBI. TCRdb ran MiXCR on the multiplex PCR reads and lists one entry per CDR3 protein. The table lists about 640,000 distinct CDR3 sequences, less than 25% of them singletons. This clonotype was recorded a few times. Its specificity is not known. The study's findings and limits: For ophthalmopathy, model prediction preceded onset by a median about 6.4 months. In the analysis, a 13 V-J model separated ophthalmopathy from stable hyperthyroidism.

This receptor was identified in a man under 40 with Graves' ophthalmopathy. The sequencing input was blood.

CDR3 in amino acids: CATDGGKDGYTF. The CDR3, as DNA: TGTGCCACGGACGGGGGAAAGGATGGCTACACCTTC. V and J are TRBV10-3 and TRBJ1-2, with a possible D match to TRBD1 (5 bases). The CDR3 is made up of 12 amino acids. Germline V gene lookup returns CDR1 ENHRY and CDR2 SYGVKD. The V gene lost 10 bases and the J gene lost 6 bases, with 15 bases spanning the gap.